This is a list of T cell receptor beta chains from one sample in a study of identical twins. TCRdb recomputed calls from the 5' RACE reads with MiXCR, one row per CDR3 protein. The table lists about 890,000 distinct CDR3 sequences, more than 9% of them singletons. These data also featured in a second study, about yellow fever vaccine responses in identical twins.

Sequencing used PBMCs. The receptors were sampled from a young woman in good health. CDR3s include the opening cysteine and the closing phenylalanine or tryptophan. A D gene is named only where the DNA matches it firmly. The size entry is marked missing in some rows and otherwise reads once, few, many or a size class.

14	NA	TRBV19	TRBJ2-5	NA	TGTGCCAGCTCTACATTCGGGCTACAAGAGACCCAGTACTTC	CASSTFGLQETQYF
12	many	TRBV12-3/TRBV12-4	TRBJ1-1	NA	TGCGCCAGCAGCTTGAGGGACACTGAAGCTTTCTTT	CASSLRDTEAFF
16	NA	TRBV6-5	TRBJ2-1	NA	TGTGCCAGCAGTTACTCAGTGGGGAACTCCTACAATGAGCAGTTCTTC	CASSYSVGNSYNEQFF
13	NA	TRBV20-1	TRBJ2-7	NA	TGCAGTGCTAACTTGGGGGGACTCTACGAGCAGTACTTC	CSANLGGLYEQYF
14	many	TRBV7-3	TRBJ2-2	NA	TGTGCCAGCAGCAAGACGGTGAACACCGGGGAGCTGTTTTTT	CASSKTVNTGELFF
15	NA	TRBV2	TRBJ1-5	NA	TGTGCCAGCATTGAGGCCCGAGGTAGCAATCAGCCCCAGCATTTT	CASIEARGSNQPQHF
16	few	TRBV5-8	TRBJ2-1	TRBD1	TGTGCCAGCAGCGCGAGGGACAGGGGATATTACAATGAGCAGTTCTTC	CASSARDRGYYNEQFF
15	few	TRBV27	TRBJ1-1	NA	TGTGCCAGCAGTTTATCGGTTCAGATGAACACTGAAGCTTTCTTT	CASSLSVQMNTEAFF
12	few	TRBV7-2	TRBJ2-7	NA	TGTGCCAGCAGACCATCTATCTACGAGCAGTACTTC	CASRPSIYEQYF
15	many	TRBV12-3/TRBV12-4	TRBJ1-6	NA	TGTGCCAGCAGATCCGGACGTTACCAAGGTTCACCCCTCCACTTT	CASRSGRYQGSPLHF
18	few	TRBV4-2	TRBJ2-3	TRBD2	TGTGCCAGCAGCCCCACCCACCGTCTAGCGGGAGAATTGGATACGCAGTATTTT	CASSPTHRLAGELDTQYF
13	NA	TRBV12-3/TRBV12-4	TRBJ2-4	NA	TGTGCCAGCAGTTTTACCGAGTCTGACATTCAGTACTTC	CASSFTESDIQYF
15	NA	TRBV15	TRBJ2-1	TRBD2	TGTGCCACCAGCCGCACTAGCGGGAGGGGCGATGAGCAGTTCTTC	CATSRTSGRGDEQFF
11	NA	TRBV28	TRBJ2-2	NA	TGTGCCAGCAAATCGACCGGGGAGCTGTTTTTT	CASKSTGELFF
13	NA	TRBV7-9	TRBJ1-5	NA	TGTGCCAGCCAGAGGGCAGACAATCAGCCCCAGCATTTT	CASQRADNQPQHF
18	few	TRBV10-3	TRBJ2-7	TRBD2	TGTGCCATCGCGACCGTACTAGCGGGAGCAGAAAGCTCCTACGAGCAGTACTTC	CAIATVLAGAESSYEQYF
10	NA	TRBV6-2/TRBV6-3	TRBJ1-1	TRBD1	TGTGCCAGCAGGGCAACAGGGGTTTTCTTT	CASRATGVFF
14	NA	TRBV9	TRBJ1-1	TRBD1	TGTGCCAGCAGCGCCCGCGGGACAGGGTTTGAAGCTTTCTTT	CASSARGTGFEAFF
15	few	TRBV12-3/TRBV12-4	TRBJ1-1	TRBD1	TGTGCCAGCAGTTTAGCCCCAGGGCAGGGGGCTGAAGCTTTCTTT	CASSLAPGQGAEAFF
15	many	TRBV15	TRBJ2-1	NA	TGTGCCACCAGCAGAGATGGATTTTCGTACAATGAGCAGTTCTTC	CATSRDGFSYNEQFF
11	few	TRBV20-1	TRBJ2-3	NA	TGCAGTGCCGATGAGGTGGATACGCAGTATTTT	CSADEVDTQYF
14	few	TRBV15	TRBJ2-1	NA	TGTGCCACCAGCAGAGAAGCTACAGGGAATGAGCAGTTCTTC	CATSREATGNEQFF
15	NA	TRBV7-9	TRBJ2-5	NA	TGTGCCAGCAGCCTCAGACAGGTCGCGGGGGAGACCCAGTACTTC	CASSLRQVAGETQYF
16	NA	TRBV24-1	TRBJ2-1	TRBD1	TGTGCCACCAGTTCCATCCGGGACAGGGTGAATAGTGAGCAGTTCTTC	CATSSIRDRVNSEQFF
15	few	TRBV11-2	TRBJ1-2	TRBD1	TGTGCCAGCAGCTTAGTTGAGGGACAGAACTATGGCTACACCTTC	CASSLVEGQNYGYTF
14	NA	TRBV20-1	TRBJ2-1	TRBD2	TGCAGTGCTTCACGTCCGGGACTAGCGGGGGAGCAGTTCTTC	CSASRPGLAGEQFF
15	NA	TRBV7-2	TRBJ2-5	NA	TGTGCCAGCAGCTTGAAACTAGTTCCCCGGGAGACCCAGTACTTC	CASSLKLVPRETQYF
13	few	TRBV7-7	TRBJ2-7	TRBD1	TGTGCCAGCAGCCCAACAGGGGGCGGCGAGCAGTACTTC	CASSPTGGGEQYF
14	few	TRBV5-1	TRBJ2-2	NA	TGCGCCAGCAGCTCAACGGGGGAGACCGGGGAGCTGTTTTTT	CASSSTGETGELFF
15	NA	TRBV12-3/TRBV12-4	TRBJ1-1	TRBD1	TGTGCCAGCAACCTCCACGACAGGGCGAACACTGAAGCTTTCTTT	CASNLHDRANTEAFF
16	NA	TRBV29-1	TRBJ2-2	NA	TGCAGCGTTGAAGATGTTCTGGAGGGATCTCCCGGGGAGCTGTTTTTT	CSVEDVLEGSPGELFF
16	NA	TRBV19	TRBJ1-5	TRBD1	TGTGCCAGTAAAGGGGGCGTCTACCAGGTAAATCAGCCCCAGCATTTT	CASKGGVYQVNQPQHF
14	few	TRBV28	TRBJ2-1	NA	TGTGCCAACAGAGACAGGAATGCCTACAATGAGCAGTTCTTC	CANRDRNAYNEQFF
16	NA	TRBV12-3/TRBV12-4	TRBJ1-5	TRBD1	TGTGCCAGCAGGGACGCAGGGGGTGGGAGCAATCAGCCCCAGCATTTT	CASRDAGGGSNQPQHF
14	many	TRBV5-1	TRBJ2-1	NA	TGTGCCAGCAGCCTAGGGGGTCCCTACAATGAGCAGTTCTTC	CASSLGGPYNEQFF
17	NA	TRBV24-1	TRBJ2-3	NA	TGTGCCACCAGTGATCATCCCAGGACAGTTCCAGCAGATACGCAGTATTTT	CATSDHPRTVPADTQYF
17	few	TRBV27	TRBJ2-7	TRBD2	TGTGCCAGCAGCCATGCTAGCGGGAGGGCGGGCTCCTACGAGCAGTACTTC	CASSHASGRAGSYEQYF
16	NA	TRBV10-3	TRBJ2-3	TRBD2	TGTGCCATCAGTGAGAATAGCGGGAGACGGGGAGATACGCAGTATTTT	CAISENSGRRGDTQYF
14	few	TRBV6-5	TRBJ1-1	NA	TGTGCCAGCAGTTACAGGGCCTTGAACACTGAAGCTTTCTTT	CASSYRALNTEAFF
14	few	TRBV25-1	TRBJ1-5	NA	TGTGCCAGCAGTGAATTGGTGCAGAATCAGCCCCAGCATTTT	CASSELVQNQPQHF
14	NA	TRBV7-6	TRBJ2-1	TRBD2	TGTGCCAGCAGCCCAAGCGTGGGGAGGGCTGAGCAGTTCTTC	CASSPSVGRAEQFF
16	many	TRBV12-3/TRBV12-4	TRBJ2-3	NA	TGTGCCAGCAGCGCTCAACAAAAAACAGGCACAGATACGCAGTATTTT	CASSAQQKTGTDTQYF